This T cell receptor beta chain was recorded in a study of response to subunit inactivated influenza vaccine. Findings and caveats of the study: Authors suggested each seasonal flu vaccination may recruit only limited numbers of new T cells.

One entry per CDR3 protein results from TCRdb running MiXCR on the RT-PCR reads. There are approximately 500,000 distinct CDR3 sequences in the sample; 10% to 15% occur only once, and around 13% lies in the top ten. Only a few counts were recorded for this clonotype. Its antigen remains unknown. Trimming at V came to 7 bases and at J to 7 bases, leaving 8 bases not matched to a gene. CDR3 length: 14 amino acids. The sequence was obtained from a man aged 45-65 years who received an inactivated influenza vaccine. The sequences come from PBMCs from blood, collected more than 35 days after vaccination. The J gene is TRBJ2-1, the V gene TRBV12-3 or TRBV12-4; 9 nucleotides match TRBD1. In DNA, the CDR3 is TGTGCCAGCAAAATGGGACAGGGAAATAATGAGCAGTTCTTC. Translation gives CASKMGQGNNEQFF.